The TCR beta chain under discussion was sequenced for a study of CD8 T cells in Susac syndrome. Findings and caveats of the study: The study conceded that its TCR sequencing and HLA analysis involved relatively few individuals.

Of note for this clonotype: What it binds is unknown.

V lost 2 bases, J lost 2 bases, and 7 bases lay in between. This CDR3 comprises 12 residues. Germline values: CDR1 SQVTM, CDR2 ANQGSEA. An amount of RNA that ranged from roughly 0.5 to 1 ug was reverse transcribed with random hexamers. Amplification of TCR beta CDR3 was carried out by immunoSEQ multiplex PCR, which covered 54 Vbeta and 13 Jbeta segments. TCRdb independently ran MiXCR on the immunoSEQ multiplex PCR reads; one entry per CDR3 protein. Of about 150,000 distinct CDR3 sequences listed, nearly 97% are singletons. It was negative isolation that provided the CD8+ and CD4+ T cells, whereas TEMRA cells were enriched by FACS.

This rearrangement joins TRBV29-1 to TRBJ2-7, with D unresolved. The sample comprised CD8+ T cells from PBMCs. The origin of this receptor is a human donor with multiple sclerosis. CDR3 nucleotides: TGCAGCGTTGAAAGCAGTACCTACGAGCAGTACTTC. This translates into CSVESSTYEQYF.